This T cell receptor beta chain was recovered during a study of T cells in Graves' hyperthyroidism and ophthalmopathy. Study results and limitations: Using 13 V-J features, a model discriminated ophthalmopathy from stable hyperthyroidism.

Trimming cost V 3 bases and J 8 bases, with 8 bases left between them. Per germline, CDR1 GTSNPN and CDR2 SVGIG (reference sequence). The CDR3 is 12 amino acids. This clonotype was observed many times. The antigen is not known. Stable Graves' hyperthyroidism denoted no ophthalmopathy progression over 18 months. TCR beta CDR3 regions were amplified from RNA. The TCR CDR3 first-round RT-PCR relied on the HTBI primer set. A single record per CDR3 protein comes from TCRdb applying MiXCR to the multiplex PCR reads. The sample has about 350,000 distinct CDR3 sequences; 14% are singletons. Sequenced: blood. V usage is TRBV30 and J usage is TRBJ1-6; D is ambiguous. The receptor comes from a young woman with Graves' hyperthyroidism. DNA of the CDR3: TGTGCCTGGAGAAAGGATCATTCACCCCTCCACTTT. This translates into CAWRKDHSPLHF.